This T cell receptor beta chain was identified during a study of patients and donors after allogeneic stem cell transplantation. Trimming shortened V by 1 base and J by 8 bases, and 2 bases separated the two germline ends. Germline values: CDR1 MNHEY, CDR2 SVGEGT. This CDR3 has 11 residues. This clonotype has at least ten counts. In TCRdb, the RT-PCR reads were re-called with MiXCR into one record per CDR3 protein. This sample has 100,000 to 120,000 distinct CDR3 sequences, with roughly 35% found just once. What was sequenced was blood, either unsorted or a sorted T cell fraction (not recorded which). The J gene is TRBJ2-2, the V gene TRBV6-2 or TRBV6-3; D gene ambiguous. The TCR sequence derives from a human donor who was either an allogeneic HSCT recipient or a stem cell or donor lymphocyte infusion donor (not recorded which). It is not recorded whose cells these are; they may come from a transplant donor. This chain's CDR3 is CASSYYGELFF. The CDR3 DNA reads as TGTGCCAGCAGTTACTATGGGGAGCTGTTTTTT.